This T cell receptor beta chain comes out of a study of neurological immune-mediated disorders. With 10-nucleotide random UMIs included, cDNA was synthesized by 5'RACE. TCRdb analysed the 5' RACE reads with MiXCR anew, one entry per CDR3 protein. Among about 79,000 distinct CDR3 sequences listed, roughly 15% were seen once. Regarding the study as a whole: Because no CDR3 amino acid sequences were shared across subjects by expanded clones, private repertoires were suggested in all groups.

2 million unsorted PBMCs were stored in RNAlater at -80 °C before RNA extraction. This clonotype was recorded at least ten times. The antigen is unknown. CDR1 is MDHEN, CDR2 SYDVKM, per germline. This CDR3 has 12 amino acids. Trimming pared 4 bases from V and 2 bases from J, leaving 4 bases between. This receptor was obtained from a woman aged 45-65 years in good health. V gene TRBV28 combines with J gene TRBJ2-3; D is ambiguous. What was sequenced was PBMCs. The DNA for the CDR3 is TGTGCCAGCAGTTCTACCACAGATACGCAGTATTTT. It encodes CASSSTTDTQYF.